The entry that follows covers one T cell receptor (beta chain) sequence. Its antigen is still unknown. The data were obtained in a study of CD8 T cells in ankylosing spondylitis. General observations from the study: It appeared that ankylosing spondylitis blood was characterized by a TCR beta motif of eight highly homologous variants. Disease-linked clones displayed a CD8+ phenotype and appeared relatively rarely in peripheral blood. Researchers reportedly found disease-linked clones significantly enriched in matched ankylosing spondylitis synovial fluid. Existing reports had already noted some motif variants in reactive arthritis synovial fluid and blood.

J lost 0 bases, V lost 0 bases, and 4 bases had no gene match. This CDR3 contains 17 residues. Quantitative 5'-RACE with molecular barcodes produced the TCR beta libraries. One entry per CDR3 protein, called by TCRdb with MiXCR from the 5' RACE reads. Of 200,000 to 250,000 distinct CDR3 sequences in the sample, around 19% are singletons; the top ten hold roughly 42%. This TCR came from a male donor with ankylosing spondylitis. The chain combines TRBV12-3 or TRBV12-4 with TRBJ2-3; 9 bases fit TRBD2. The sample was blood, either unsorted or a sorted T cell fraction (not recorded which). The CDR3 sequence is CASSLASGGTSTDTQYF. The CDR3 coding sequence is TGTGCCAGCAGTTTAGCCAGCGGGGGGACTAGCACAGATACGCAGTATTTT.